These 19 T cell receptor beta chains share one sample of origin, sequenced in a study of blood T cells in healthy people across ages. Sample-barcoded 5' priming and a J-beta primer mix drove a second PCR of 7 to 11 cycles. TCRdb re-analysed the 5' RACE reads in MiXCR, keeping a single row per CDR3 protein. The sample lists over 1,500,000 distinct CDR3 sequences, approximately 50% occurring once. Sample: blood. These receptors originate from a woman aged 40-49 years in good health.

This clonotype was detected only a few times. V gene TRBV6-5 combines with J gene TRBJ2-1; a possible D gene is TRBD2 (5 bases). The length of the CDR3 is 16 residues. Trimming took off 6 bases at V and 4 bases at J, with 19 bases between the two ends. The germline CDR1 and CDR2 sequences are MNHEY and SVGAGI. The CDR3 reads CASSQLGRGGYNEQFF. As DNA, the CDR3 is TGTGCCAGCAGCCAACTTGGGAGAGGCGGTTACAATGAGCAGTTCTTC.

The rearrangement joins TRBV14 to TRBJ1-2; tentative D call: TRBD1 (5 bases). CDR1 SGHDN and CDR2 FVKESK come from the germline V gene. This CDR3 has 13 amino acids. Between the trimmed V and J ends, which lost 3 bases and 8 bases, there was a span of 13 bases. CDR3 nucleotide sequence: TGTGCCAGCAGCCAGGGGACGCTGGGAGGCTACACCTTC. Translating gives CASSQGTLGGYTF. The full variable domain, its missing parts supplied by reference TRBV14 and TRBJ1-2, is EAGVTQFPSHSVIEKGQTVTLRCDPISGHDNLYWYRRVMGKEIKFLLHFVKESKQDESGMPNNRFLAERTGGTYSTLKVQPAELEDSGVYFCASSQGTLGGYTFGSGTRLTVV.

This clonotype showed up many times. This sequence joins TRBV12-3 or TRBV12-4 and TRBJ2-7; D perhaps matches TRBD2 (6 bases). The CDR3 runs to 13 residues. V lost 5 bases and J 3 bases, leaving 11 bases between the germline ends. The CDR3 protein is CASSPGDFYEQYF. The CDR3 bases are TGTGCCAGCAGTCCGGGGGATTTCTACGAGCAGTACTTC.

The table lists this clonotype with a few counts. The J gene is TRBJ2-7, the V gene TRBV13, with unresolved D. V was clipped by 2 bases and J by 3 bases, with 11 bases between them. The CDR3 contains 14 residues. Germline CDR1 PRHDT, CDR2 FYEKMQ (reference sequence). The CDR3 reads CASSLPPEDYEQYF. CDR3 sequence (DNA): TGTGCCAGCAGCTTACCCCCAGAGGACTACGAGCAGTACTTC.

This chain links TRBV12-3 or TRBV12-4 with TRBJ1-2; D uncertain. The CDR3 loop spans 13 amino acids. Trimming stripped 7 bases from V and 4 bases from J, with 13 bases between. The CDR3 is CASTGEVGYGYTF. In DNA form, the CDR3 reads TGTGCCAGCACCGGGGAAGTGGGCTATGGCTACACCTTC.

The chain uses TRBV20-1 and TRBJ2-4, with D perhaps matching TRBD1 or TRBD2 (7 bases each). Germline lookup yields CDR1 DFQATT and CDR2 SNEGSKA (reference sequence). The CDR3 is 15 residues long. The V end was cut by 6 bases, the J end by 0 bases, with 15 bases between. The DNA of the CDR3 is TGCAGTGCCACCAGGGGGGGACTAGCCAAAAACATTCAGTACTTC. Translated: CSATRGGLAKNIQYF.

CDR3 protein: CASSYSWSNIQYF. The CDR3 nucleotides are TGTGCCAGCAGTTATTCCTGGTCAAACATTCAGTACTTC. The gene calls are TRBV6-2 or TRBV6-3 and TRBJ2-4; D unclear. Deletions cut 3 bases from V and 6 bases from J, with 9 bases between. The CDR3 covers 13 residues. CDR1 is MNHEY, CDR2 SVGEGT, per germline.

This rearrangement joins TRBV20-1 to TRBJ2-5; 9 bases match TRBD1. From germline, CDR1 is DFQATT and CDR2 SNEGSKA (reference sequence). This CDR3 has 14 residues. J was trimmed by 2 bases and V by 3 bases; bases with no gene match: 4. The CDR3 nucleotides are TGCAGTGCTAGCCTCGACAGGGGGCAAGAGACCCAGTACTTC. It specifies CSASLDRGQETQYF.

The genes are TRBV3-1 and TRBJ2-5; TRBD1 is a possible D gene (6 bases). Looked up from germline, CDR1 is LGHDT and CDR2 is YNNKEL (reference sequence). V lost 0 bases and J 2 bases, leaving 10 bases between the germline ends. The CDR3 spans 15 residues. The DNA for the CDR3 is TGTGCCAGCAGCCAAGATATGACAGGACAAGAGACCCAGTACTTC. Protein: CASSQDMTGQETQYF.

The chain recombines TRBV27 with TRBJ1-2, with 8 bases fitting TRBD1. Trimming removed 7 bases from V and 3 bases from J; junction bases left unmatched: 4. The germline V gene has CDR1 MNHEY and CDR2 SMNVEV (reference sequence). The CDR3 has 13 amino acids. This chain's CDR3 is CASKPGGYYGYTF. The CDR3 DNA reads TGTGCCAGCAAGCCAGGGGGCTACTATGGCTACACCTTC.

The V and J genes are TRBV10-3 and TRBJ1-2; 10 bases align to TRBD1. The CDR3 is 13 amino acids. Germline loops: CDR1 ENHRY, CDR2 SYGVKD. After removal of 4 bases from V and 7 bases from J, the junction contained 3 bases not matched to a gene. The CDR3 DNA reads as TGTGCCATCAGTGTGGACAGGGGGACTGGCTACACCTTC. Encoded protein: CAISVDRGTGYTF.

CDR3 nucleotides: TGTGCCAGCAGTGAACCCACAGGGGTAGGGGAGCAGTACTTC. It encodes CASSEPTGVGEQYF. V gene TRBV6-1 combines with J gene TRBJ2-4; 7 bases line up with TRBD1. CDR3 length equals 14 residues. Unmatched junction bases numbered 11, after V lost 2 bases and J lost 13 bases. Germline loops: CDR1 MNHNS, CDR2 SASEGT.

The chain is built from TRBV6-1 and TRBJ1-5; possibly TRBD1 for D (6 bases). This CDR3 contains 17 residues. Germline lookup yields CDR1 MNHNS and CDR2 SASEGT. V lost 0 bases and J lost 0, with 12 bases in between. The CDR3 coding sequence is TGTGCCAGCAGTGAAGCACCAGGGGCCTATAGCAATCAGCCCCAGCATTTT. Protein: CASSEAPGAYSNQPQHF.

A remark on this clonotype: The junction differs from germline at one of its ends, possibly a read error. The V and J genes are TRBV11-2 and TRBJ2-1; 7 nucleotides agree with TRBD1. CDR1 is SGHAT and CDR2 is FQNNGV in the germline V gene. This CDR3 region has 14 residues. The CDR3 region is CASSLDRAVNEQFF. The CDR3 bases are TGTGCCAGCAGCCTAGACAGGGCGGTCAATGAGCAGTTCTTC.

The rearrangement links TRBV12-3 or TRBV12-4 to TRBJ2-3; TRBD2 matches at 13 bases. This CDR3 contains 17 residues. V trimming: 6 bases; J trimming: 2 bases; junction bases outside the gene matches: 8. This CDR3 is CASRLLGTSGDTDTQYF. As DNA, the CDR3 is TGTGCCAGCAGACTACTCGGGACTAGCGGGGACACAGATACGCAGTATTTT.

This clonotype was counted between two and nine times. The rearrangement links TRBV27 to TRBJ2-7, with TRBD1 matching 9 bases. The CDR3 has 13 residues. Trimming at V came to 7 bases and at J to 6 bases, leaving 7 bases not matched to a gene. Germline V gives CDR1 MNHEY, CDR2 SMNVEV (reference sequence). The CDR3 reads CASKRDRVSEQYF. CDR3 coding DNA: TGTGCCAGCAAGAGGGACAGGGTAAGCGAGCAGTACTTC.

The chain recombines TRBV7-2 with TRBJ2-2; no definite D call. The CDR3 runs 15 residues. Germline V CDR1 and CDR2: SGHTA, FQGNSA. V was cut by 6 bases and J by 4 bases, with 15 bases left in between. CDR3 in DNA: TGTGCCAGCAGGACCGTAGGTTCTGGCACCGGGGAGCTGTTTTTT. It specifies CASRTVGSGTGELFF.

The J gene is TRBJ1-4, the V gene TRBV20-1, with D unclear. This CDR3 is 16 amino acids long. Germline V gene sequence: CDR1 DFQATT, CDR2 SNEGSKA (reference sequence). V was clipped by 2 bases and J by 0 bases, with 13 bases between them. The CDR3, as DNA: TGCAGTGCTAGAAAGGACCCTGTTGCAACTAATGAAAAACTGTTTTTT. Amino acid sequence: CSARKDPVATNEKLFF.

Comment on this clonotype: Germline is not matched at one junction end, which may reflect a read error. The genes are TRBV19 and TRBJ2-5, with D unclear. The CDR3 has 14 residues. The germline V gene has CDR1 LNHDA and CDR2 SQIVND (reference sequence). DNA of the CDR3: TGTGCCTGTAGTATTGCGGTCTTCCAAGAGACCCAGTACTTC. This gives the protein CACSIAVFQETQYF.